The 24 T cell receptor beta chains below were found in one sample sequenced in a study of blood T cell repertoires in COVID-19. Profiling relied on immunoSEQ multiplex PCR, and the TCRdb table lists in-frame clones only, not all of them. The profile shows tens of thousands of clones, around four fifths of them singletons. The material sequenced was peripheral blood. All receptors derive from a woman aged 70-85 years with active or convalescent COVID-19.

This chain links TRBV3-1 (or the pseudogene TRBV3-2) with TRBJ1-2, with 7 bases lining up with TRBD1. Germline CDR1 and CDR2: LGHDT and YNNKEL (reference sequence). V lost 0 bases to trimming and J lost 2 bases; unmatched junction nucleotides: 3. The CDR3 contains 15 residues. CDR3 sequence reads: CASSQDGDRNYGYTF. CDR3 DNA sequence: TGTGCCAGCAGCCAAGATGGGGACAGAAACTATGGCTACACCTTC.

This chain uses TRBV2 with TRBJ1-2, with D possibly matching TRBD1 (5 bases). Germline V gene data show CDR1 as SNHLY and CDR2 as FYNNEI. The CDR3 is 13 residues long. V lost 4 bases and J 8 bases, leaving 14 bases between the germline ends. CDR3 in amino acids: CASSGRGREGYTF. DNA of the CDR3: TGTGCCAGCAGTGGGCGGGGCAGGGAAGGCTACACCTTC.

This chain connects TRBV11-2 to TRBJ1-1, with D unclear. V gave up 6 bases and J gave up 11 bases, with 16 bases separating them. Germline V gives CDR1 SGHAT, CDR2 FQNNGV. The CDR3 is 12 residues long. Here the CDR3 DNA reads TGTGCCAGCAGACTAGACGGATTAAACGCTTTCTTT. Encoded protein: CASRLDGLNAFF.

For the CDR3, the DNA is TGTGCCAGCAGCCCCATCACCGGGGAGCACACTGAAGCTTTCTTT. The encoded protein is CASSPITGEHTEAFF. The chain recombines TRBV14 with TRBJ1-1; no clear D. Germline-derived CDR1 and CDR2 are SGHDN and FVKESK. The V gene lost 4 bases and the J gene lost 3 bases, with 15 bases spanning the gap. This CDR3 contains 15 residues.

V gene TRBV7-5 combines with J gene TRBJ1-5; TRBD1, the table's D call, lacks a check against the DNA. TRBV7-5 is recorded as a pseudogene. This CDR3 has 16 amino acids. The DNA for the CDR3 is TGTGCCAGAAGCTTAGTAGGGACACCGAGCAATCAGCCCCAGCATTTT. Translated, it gives CARSLVGTPSNQPQHF.

J is TRBJ2-3 and V is TRBV5-1; D possibly corresponds to TRBD1 (5 bases). CDR3 length: 13 amino acids. Germline V lookup: CDR1 SGHRS, CDR2 YFSETQ. Trimming cost V 4 bases and J 0 bases, with 6 bases left between them. CDR3 in amino acids: CASSGASTDTQYF. CDR3 DNA: TGCGCCAGCAGCGGGGCTAGCACAGATACGCAGTATTTT.

The V call is TRBV4-1, the J call TRBJ2-1; D is possibly TRBD2 (6 bases). CDR3 length: 17 amino acids. CDR1 and CDR2 (germline): MGHRA, YSYEKL. The V end was cut by 0 bases, the J end by 2 bases, with 14 bases between. Written as DNA, the CDR3 is TGCGCCAGCAGCCAAGATTTCCGGGGGTCCGCCTACAATGAGCAGTTCTTC. Protein product: CASSQDFRGSAYNEQFF.

This chain links TRBV2 with TRBJ2-2; TRBD1 agrees at 7 bases. CDR1 and CDR2 from the germline V gene are SNHLY and FYNNEI. This CDR3 contains 13 residues. Trimming at V came to 6 bases and at J to 3 bases, leaving 1 base not matched to a gene. The CDR3 sequence is CASRTGYTGELFF. CDR3 coding DNA: TGTGCCAGCAGGACAGGGTACACCGGGGAGCTGTTTTTT.

This clone has more than one count but fewer than ten. The chain joins TRBV9 to TRBJ2-2; D is possibly TRBD2 (5 bases). The germline V gene encodes CDR1 SGDLS and CDR2 YYNGEE. The CDR3 has 16 amino acids. The V and J ends lost 1 base and 4 bases respectively, with 14 bases between them. The CDR3 bases are TGTGCCAGCAGCGTAACGTCGGTGGCGGGCACCGGGGAGCTGTTTTTT. Its translation: CASSVTSVAGTGELFF.

This chain connects TRBV29-1 to TRBJ2-1, with 10 bases identical to TRBD2. V shed 4 bases and J 9 bases; nucleotides not matched to a gene: 3. The germline V gene has CDR1 SQVTM and CDR2 ANQGSEA. This CDR3 has 12 residues. CDR3 sequence: CSVVSGGTEQFF. The CDR3 DNA follows: TGCAGCGTTGTTAGCGGGGGGACTGAGCAGTTCTTC.

The V gene is TRBV28, the J gene TRBJ1-3; D is perhaps TRBD1 (5 bases). Germline V CDR1 and CDR2: MDHEN, SYDVKM. There are 14 residues in the CDR3. The V gene lost 7 bases and the J gene lost 4 bases, with 14 bases spanning the gap. CDR3 in amino acids: CASKEGAVGNTIYF. The DNA of the CDR3 is TGTGCCAGCAAGGAAGGGGCGGTCGGAAACACCATATATTTT.

The chain combines TRBV18 with TRBJ2-3; 7 nucleotides align to TRBD2. Germline lookup yields CDR1 KGHSH and CDR2 LQKENI. The CDR3 contains 15 residues. V shed 4 bases and J 2 bases; nucleotides not matched to a gene: 6. CDR3: CASSRVSGDTDTQYF. The DNA of the CDR3 is TGTGCCAGCTCACGAGTCAGCGGGGACACAGATACGCAGTATTTT. Complete variable domain (other parts from reference TRBV18 and TRBJ2-3): NAGVMQNPRHLVRRRGQEARLRCSPMKGHSHVYWYRQLPEEGLKFMVYLQKENIIDESGMPKERFSAEFPKEGPSILRIQQVVRGDSAAYFCASSRVSGDTDTQYFGPGTRLTVL.

V gene TRBV18 combines with J gene TRBJ1-2; the match to TRBD1 covers 8 bases. The V gene end was trimmed by 3 bases and the J gene end by 6 bases; junction bases not matched to a gene: 12. This CDR3 has 16 amino acids. Germline CDR1 is KGHSH and CDR2 is LQKENI. The CDR3 bases are TGTGCCAGCTCACCTCCCTCAGACAGGGGTGATAATGGCTACACCTTC. This codes for CASSPPSDRGDNGYTF. Full variable domain (rest looked up from reference TRBV18 and TRBJ1-2): NAGVMQNPRHLVRRRGQEARLRCSPMKGHSHVYWYRQLPEEGLKFMVYLQKENIIDESGMPKERFSAEFPKEGPSILRIQQVVRGDSAAYFCASSPPSDRGDNGYTFGSGTRLTVV.

This chain connects TRBV5-1 to TRBJ2-7; 10 bases line up with TRBD1. The CDR3 is 14 amino acids. The trim removed 3 bases at V and 4 bases at J, leaving 4 bases unmatched. Looked up from germline, CDR1 is SGHRS and CDR2 is YFSETQ. The CDR3 DNA follows: TGCGCCAGCAGCTCGGGACAGGGGTCTTACGAGCAGTACTTC. Residues: CASSSGQGSYEQYF.

The V call is TRBV3-1 (or the pseudogene TRBV3-2), the J call TRBJ2-5; 12 positions agree with TRBD1. The V gene end was trimmed by 6 bases and the J gene end by 1 base; junction bases not matched to a gene: 6. CDR1 LGHDT and CDR2 YNNKEL come from the germline V gene (reference sequence). CDR3 length equals 16 residues. CDR3 sequence: CASSSGTGGFQETQYF. CDR3 DNA: TGTGCCAGCAGTTCCGGGACAGGGGGCTTCCAAGAGACCCAGTACTTC.

The chain joins TRBV5-4 to TRBJ2-1, with TRBD2 matching 15 bases. This CDR3 has 17 residues. Germline V gene data show CDR1 as SGHNT and CDR2 as YYREEE (reference sequence). V lost 3 bases and J lost 4; bases outside the gene matches: 5. This chain's CDR3 is CASSSGLAGGPYNEQFF. The DNA for the CDR3 is TGTGCCAGCAGCTCGGGACTAGCGGGGGGACCATACAATGAGCAGTTCTTC.

This clone was recorded only once. The CDR3 is CAISEGGAADTEAFF. CDR3 DNA: TGTGCCATCAGTGAGGGGGGGGCGGCGGACACTGAAGCTTTCTTT. This chain connects TRBV10-3 to TRBJ1-1; D is perhaps TRBD1 (6 bases). Trimming took 2 bases from V and 3 from J, leaving 13 bases between them. CDR3 size: 15 residues. Germline V gene data show CDR1 as ENHRY and CDR2 as SYGVKD.

The rearrangement uses TRBV7-9 and TRBJ1-2; 10 bases are shared with TRBD1. V shed 1 base and J 6 bases; nucleotides not matched to a gene: 5. The germline V gene has CDR1 SEHNR and CDR2 FQNEAQ (reference sequence). CDR3 size: 15 residues. CDR3 residues: CASSLDRTGGDGYTF. The CDR3 DNA reads as TGTGCCAGCAGCTTAGATAGGACAGGGGGAGATGGCTACACCTTC.

The J gene is TRBJ2-5, the V gene TRBV24-1; 7 bases match TRBD1. The CDR3 covers 16 residues. Losses at the gene ends were 0 bases for V and 5 bases for J; bases not matched to a gene: 8. Germline V lookup: CDR1 KGHDR, CDR2 SFDVKD. The CDR3 DNA is TGTGCCACCAGTGATTTGAGGGACAGTTTGTCGGAGACCCAGTACTTC. Its translation: CATSDLRDSLSETQYF.

The chain couples TRBV6-2 or TRBV6-3 to TRBJ1-1, with D perhaps TRBD1 (6 bases). CDR1 and CDR2 (germline): MNHEY, SVGEGT. Trimming removed 5 bases from V and 1 base from J, with 17 bases in between. This CDR3 contains 16 residues. The CDR3 DNA reads TGTGCCAGCAGTGCCTCGGGTAGAGGGGGGAACACTGAAGCTTTCTTT. It specifies CASSASGRGGNTEAFF.

This chain connects TRBV4-2 to TRBJ1-2; 9 nucleotides align to TRBD1. Germline loops: CDR1 LGHNA, CDR2 YNFKEQ. V lost 0 bases to trimming and J lost 2 bases; unmatched junction nucleotides: 1. This CDR3 is 15 amino acids long. CDR3 in DNA: TGTGCCAGCAGCCAAGAAGGACAGGGGAACTATGGCTACACCTTC. Protein: CASSQEGQGNYGYTF.

The chain uses TRBV28 and TRBJ1-5; a possible D gene is TRBD1 (5 bases). This CDR3 has 15 amino acids. Trimming shortened V by 5 bases and J by 2 bases, and 13 bases separated the two germline ends. The germline CDR1 and CDR2 sequences are MDHEN and SYDVKM. This chain's CDR3 is CASSGEGLGNQPQHF. In DNA, the CDR3 is TGTGCCAGCAGTGGGGAGGGGCTGGGCAATCAGCCCCAGCATTTT. The variable domain in full, with the rest retrieved from reference TRBV28 and TRBJ1-5, is DVKVTQSSRYLVKRTGEKVFLECVQDMDHENMFWYRQDPGLGLRLIYFSYDVKMKEKGDIPEGYSVSREKKERFSLILESASTNQTSMYLCASSGEGLGNQPQHFGDGTRLSIL.

This rearrangement joins TRBV5-1 to TRBJ2-3; 7 nucleotides line up with TRBD1. Unmatched junction bases numbered 20, after V lost 2 bases and J lost 2 bases. The CDR3 runs 20 residues. The germline CDR1 and CDR2 sequences are SGHRS and YFSETQ. The CDR3 coding sequence is TGCGCCAGCAGCTTACGGTCTGTAGGGGGCATGGGTTTCGTCACAGATACGCAGTATTTT. Its protein product is CASSLRSVGGMGFVTDTQYF.

The chain combines TRBV7-9 with TRBJ1-2; weak D call: TRBD1 (5 bases). In germline, CDR1 is SEHNR, CDR2 FQNEAQ (reference sequence). The CDR3 has 14 residues. Trimming took off 0 bases at V and 3 bases at J, with 8 bases between the two ends. Written as DNA, the CDR3 is TGTGCCAGCAGCTTAGCCAGGGAGGACTATGGCTACACCTTC. It yields the protein CASSLAREDYGYTF. The entire variable domain, with the rest obtained from reference TRBV7-9 and TRBJ1-2, is as follows: DTGVSQNPRHKITKRGQNVTFRCDPISEHNRLYWYRQTLGQGPEFLTYFQNEAQLEKSRLLSDRFSAERPKGSFSTLEIQRTEQGDSAMYLCASSLAREDYGYTFGSGTRLTVV.